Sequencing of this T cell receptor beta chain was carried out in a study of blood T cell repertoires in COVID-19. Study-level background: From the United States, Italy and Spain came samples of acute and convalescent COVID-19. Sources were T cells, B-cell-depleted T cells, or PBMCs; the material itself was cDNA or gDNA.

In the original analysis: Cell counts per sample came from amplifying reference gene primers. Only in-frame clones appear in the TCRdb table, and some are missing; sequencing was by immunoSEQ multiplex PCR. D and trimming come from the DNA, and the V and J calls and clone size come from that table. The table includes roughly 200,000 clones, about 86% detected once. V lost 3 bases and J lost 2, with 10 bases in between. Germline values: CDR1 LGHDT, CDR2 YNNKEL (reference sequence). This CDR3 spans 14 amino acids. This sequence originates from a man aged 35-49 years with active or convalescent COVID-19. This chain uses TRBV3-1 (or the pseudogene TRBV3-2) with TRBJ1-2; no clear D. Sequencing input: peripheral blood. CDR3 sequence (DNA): TGTGCCAGCAGCCAGGCGGGGAAAAACTATGGCTACACCTTC. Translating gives CASSQAGKNYGYTF.